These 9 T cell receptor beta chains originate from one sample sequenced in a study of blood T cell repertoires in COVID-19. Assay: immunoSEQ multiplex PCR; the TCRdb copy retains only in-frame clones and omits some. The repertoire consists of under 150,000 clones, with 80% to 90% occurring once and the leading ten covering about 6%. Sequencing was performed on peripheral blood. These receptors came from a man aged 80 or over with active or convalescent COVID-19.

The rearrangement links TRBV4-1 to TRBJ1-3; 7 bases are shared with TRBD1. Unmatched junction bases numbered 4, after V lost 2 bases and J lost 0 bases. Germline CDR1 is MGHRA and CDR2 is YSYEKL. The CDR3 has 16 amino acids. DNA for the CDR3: TGCGCCAGCAGCCAACCGACAGGGAACTCTGGAAACACCATATATTTT. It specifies CASSQPTGNSGNTIYF.

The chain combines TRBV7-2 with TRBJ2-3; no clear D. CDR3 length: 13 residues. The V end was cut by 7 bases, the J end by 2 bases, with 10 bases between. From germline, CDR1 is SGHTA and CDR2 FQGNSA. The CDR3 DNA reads TGTGCCAGCACCCTACAGTACACAGATACGCAGTATTTT. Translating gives CASTLQYTDTQYF.

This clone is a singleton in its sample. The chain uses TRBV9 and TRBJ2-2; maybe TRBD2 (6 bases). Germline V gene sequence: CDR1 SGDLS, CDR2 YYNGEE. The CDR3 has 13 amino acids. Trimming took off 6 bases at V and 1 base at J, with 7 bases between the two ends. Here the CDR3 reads CASNGGNTGELFF. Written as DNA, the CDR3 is TGTGCCAGCAACGGGGGGAACACCGGGGAGCTGTTTTTT.

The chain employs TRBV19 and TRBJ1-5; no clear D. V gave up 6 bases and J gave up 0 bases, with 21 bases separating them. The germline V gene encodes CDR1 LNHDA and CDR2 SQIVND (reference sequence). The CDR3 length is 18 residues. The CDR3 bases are TGTGCCAGTAGCCCATCAACCTCGGGAGGTGGTAGCAATCAGCCCCAGCATTTT. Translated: CASSPSTSGGGSNQPQHF.

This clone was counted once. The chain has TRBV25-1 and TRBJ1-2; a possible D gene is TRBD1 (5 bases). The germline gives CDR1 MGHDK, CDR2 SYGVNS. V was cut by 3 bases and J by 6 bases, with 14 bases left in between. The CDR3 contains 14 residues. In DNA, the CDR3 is TGTGCCAGCAGTGACCGGTTGGGGCTTGATGGCTACACCTTC. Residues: CASSDRLGLDGYTF.

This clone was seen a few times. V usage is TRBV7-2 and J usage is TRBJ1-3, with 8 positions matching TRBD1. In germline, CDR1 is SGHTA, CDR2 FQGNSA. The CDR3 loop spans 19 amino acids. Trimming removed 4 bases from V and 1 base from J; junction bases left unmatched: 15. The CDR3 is CASSYGPGQAVRSGNTIYF. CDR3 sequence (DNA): TGTGCCAGCAGCTACGGACCGGGACAGGCGGTCCGATCTGGAAACACCATATATTTT.

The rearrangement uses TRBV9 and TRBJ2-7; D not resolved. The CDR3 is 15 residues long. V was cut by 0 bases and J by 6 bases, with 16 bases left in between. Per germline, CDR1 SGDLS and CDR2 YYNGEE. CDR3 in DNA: TGTGCCAGCAGCGTAGCAGGTTCGGTCGTGTCCGAGCAGTACTTC. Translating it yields CASSVAGSVVSEQYF.

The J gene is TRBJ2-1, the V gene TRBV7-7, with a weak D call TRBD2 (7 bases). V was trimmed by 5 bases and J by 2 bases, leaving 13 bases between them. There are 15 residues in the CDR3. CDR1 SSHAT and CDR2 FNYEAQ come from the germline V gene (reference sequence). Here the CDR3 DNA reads TGTGCCAGCAGCCACAGGGAGGGCCCCTACAATGAGCAGTTCTTC. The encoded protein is CASSHREGPYNEQFF.

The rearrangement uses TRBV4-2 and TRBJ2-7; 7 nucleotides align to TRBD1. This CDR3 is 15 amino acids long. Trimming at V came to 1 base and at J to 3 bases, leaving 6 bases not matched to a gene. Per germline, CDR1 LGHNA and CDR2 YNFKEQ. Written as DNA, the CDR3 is TGTGCCAGCAGCCAAGTCCAGGGGGAGTACTACGAGCAGTACTTC. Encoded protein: CASSQVQGEYYEQYF.